This is a list of T cell receptor beta chains from one sample in a study of blood T cell repertoires in COVID-19. Here immunoSEQ multiplex PCR was the method, and the copy in TCRdb shows in-frame clones only, minus some. The data contain approximately 350,000 clones, 80% to 90% of them singletons. Material for sequencing was peripheral blood. These receptors originate from a woman between 50 and 59 years old with COVID-19, enrolled during active disease. CDR3s include the opening cysteine and the closing phenylalanine or tryptophan. A D gene is named only where the DNA matches it firmly. Clone size is stated in some rows and not others, as once, few, many or a class when expanded.

cdr3_nt | cdr3_aa | j_call | d_call | v_call | clone_size
TGTGCCAGTAGACGGGAGGGACGGGGACCCTACGAGCAGTACTTC | CASRREGRGPYEQYF | TRBJ2-7 | TRBD2 | TRBV19 | .
TGTGCCAGCAGTCCCCGACTAGCCTCTGGGGCCAACGTCCTGACTTTC | CASSPRLASGANVLTF | TRBJ2-6 | TRBD2 | TRBV2 | once
TGTGCCAGCAGCCGAAGATTGGGGGCCGCTGGAAACACCATATATTTT | CASSRRLGAAGNTIYF | TRBJ1-3 | . | TRBV5-8 | .
TGTGCCTGGAGGCGGGAACTAGCGAGACAAGAGACCCAGTACTTC | CAWRRELARQETQYF | TRBJ2-5 | TRBD2 | TRBV30 | .
TGTGCCAGCAGCGTAGTCAACAGCCCGAACACTGAAGCTTTCTTT | CASSVVNSPNTEAFF | TRBJ1-1 | . | TRBV9 | .
TGTGCCAGCAGTACCATAGACTGGGGACTAGCGGGATGGGGGAATGAGCAGTTCTTC | CASSTIDWGLAGWGNEQFF | TRBJ2-1 | TRBD2 | TRBV28 | .
TGCAGCGTTGCGTATCTTACGGCTGGAAACACCATATATTTT | CSVAYLTAGNTIYF | TRBJ1-3 | . | TRBV29-1 | few
TGTGCCAGCAGTTTAAGGCCCGTCGGACAGGGGGGTACCAGCTCTGGGGCCAACGTCCTGACTTTC | CASSLRPVGQGGTSSGANVLTF | TRBJ2-6 | TRBD1 | TRBV27 | .
TGTGCCAGCAGCCCGACTCCCAGCTATGGCTACACCTTC | CASSPTPSYGYTF | TRBJ1-2 | . | TRBV7-3 | .
TGTGCCAGCAGTTTAGACGGGAACTATGGCTACACCTTC | CASSLDGNYGYTF | TRBJ1-2 | . | TRBV12-3/TRBV12-4 | .
TGTGCCAGCAGTTTAGGGAGGTCTAATACGCAGTATTTT | CASSLGRSNTQYF | TRBJ2-3 | . | TRBV12-3/TRBV12-4 | few
TGTGCCAGTAGCCACGGGGGGCGCAATCAGCCCCAGCATTTT | CASSHGGRNQPQHF | TRBJ1-5 | . | TRBV19 | few
TGTGCCAGCAGCTTAGACGACAGGGGGGCATACGAGCAGTACTTC | CASSLDDRGAYEQYF | TRBJ2-7 | TRBD1 | TRBV11-2 | .
TGCGCCAGCAGCTTGTTTTCGACGAGTAGCGGGAGTTCCTACAATGAGCAGTTCTTC | CASSLFSTSSGSSYNEQFF | TRBJ2-1 | TRBD2 | TRBV5-1 | .
TGTGCCAGCAGCCTCCGGGGAAATCAGCCCCAGCATTTT | CASSLRGNQPQHF | TRBJ1-5 | . | TRBV7-9 | .
TGTGCCAGCAGTACCCTACCAGGGGTTTTGTCCTACGAGCAGTACTTC | CASSTLPGVLSYEQYF | TRBJ2-7 | . | TRBV28 | .
TGTGCCAGCAGCCATGGACAGGCTAACACTGAAGCTTTCTTT | CASSHGQANTEAFF | TRBJ1-1 | TRBD1 | TRBV11-3 | .
TGTGCCAGCAGTGACTCGCAGCAAGGGACAGGGTATGGCTACACCTTC | CASSDSQQGTGYGYTF | TRBJ1-2 | TRBD1 | TRBV6-4 | .
TGTGCCAGCAGCCAAGAGACTAGCGGACGACCCCAGTTCTTC | CASSQETSGRPQFF | TRBJ2-1 | TRBD2 | TRBV3-1/TRBV3-2 | once
TGTGCCAGCAGGGCGACGGGACAGGGTTTTGGTGAGCAGTTCTTC | CASRATGQGFGEQFF | TRBJ2-1 | TRBD1 | TRBV7-9 | .
TGTGCCAGCCAGACTAGCGGGACACAATCTTCCTACAATGAGCAGTTCTTC | CASQTSGTQSSYNEQFF | TRBJ2-1 | TRBD2 | TRBV19 | once
TGTGCCAGCAGCCAAGGGGGACAGGGAAGTACTGAAGCTTTCTTT | CASSQGGQGSTEAFF | TRBJ1-1 | TRBD1 | TRBV3-1/TRBV3-2 | .
TGTGCCACGCGGGGTTGGGGGGGAATGAACACTGAAGCTTTCTTT | CATRGWGGMNTEAFF | TRBJ1-1 | . | TRBV6-5 | .
TGTGCCAGCAGCTTAGCGCCCCTTACTAGTTTAGTTGATGAGCAGTTCTTC | CASSLAPLTSLVDEQFF | TRBJ2-1 | . | TRBV7-9 | .
TGTGCCAGCTCACCACAGGGGACAGGGGGCGGATCCTCCTACGAGCAGTACTTC | CASSPQGTGGGSSYEQYF | TRBJ2-7 | TRBD1 | TRBV18 | .
TGTGCCAGCAGTGTCGGGGTGGGTGTTAGGAATGAGCAGTTCTTC | CASSVGVGVRNEQFF | TRBJ2-1 | . | TRBV25-1 | .
TGTGCCACCCAAAAGGGGAAAAGAAATGAAAAACTGTTTTTT | CATQKGKRNEKLFF | TRBJ1-4 | . | TRBV19 | .
TGTGCCAGCAGTCTACGTACAGGGATTAACGAAAAACTGTTTTTT | CASSLRTGINEKLFF | TRBJ1-4 | . | TRBV6-5 | .
TGTGCCAGCACCTCCGGGGGGGCCCAGGGATACGAGCAGTACTTC | CASTSGGAQGYEQYF | TRBJ2-7 | TRBD2 | TRBV7-2 | .
TGTGCCAGCACCCAAGTCCCGGGACAAAACAATGAGCAGTTCTTC | CASTQVPGQNNEQFF | TRBJ2-1 | . | TRBV2 | .
TGTGCCAGCAGCCCCCGACTAGCGGGAGGGGAAGAGACCCAGTACTTC | CASSPRLAGGEETQYF | TRBJ2-5 | TRBD2 | TRBV9 | once
TGTGCCAGCAGTCCAACGGGGGGTCAGCCCCAGCATTTT | CASSPTGGQPQHF | TRBJ1-5 | . | TRBV6-4 | few
TGCGCCAGCAGCCCCCAAACAGGGAGTGGAGAACTGTTTTTT | CASSPQTGSGELFF | TRBJ1-4 | . | TRBV5-1 | few
TGTGCCAGCAGTTACCTAGGACAGGAGAACTTTGGGGCCAACGTCCTGACTTTC | CASSYLGQENFGANVLTF | TRBJ2-6 | TRBD1 | TRBV6-2/TRBV6-3 | .
TGTGCCAGCAGCTTATTGCCGGGAGGGCTGGGCGAGCAGTACTTC | CASSLLPGGLGEQYF | TRBJ2-7 | TRBD2 | TRBV7-2 | .
TGCAGTGCAAATATAGCTGCCGAGCAGTACTTC | CSANIAAEQYF | TRBJ2-7 | . | TRBV20-1 | .
TGTGCCAGCAGCAATAAGGGAGCCCGGGGCTATGGCTACACCTTC | CASSNKGARGYGYTF | TRBJ1-2 | . | TRBV7-9 | .
TGTGCCAGCAGGACTTTAATCGAAAAACTGTTTTTT | CASRTLIEKLFF | TRBJ1-4 | . | TRBV28 | .
TGTGCCAGCAGCCGGACTAGCGGGAGTGTCTCTCATGAGCAGTTCTTC | CASSRTSGSVSHEQFF | TRBJ2-1 | TRBD2 | TRBV7-9 | .
TGTGCCTGGAGCCCTGGACAGGCGGGTTTCTTT | CAWSPGQAGFF | TRBJ1-1 | TRBD1 | TRBV30 | .
TGTGCCAGCAGCTTAGGTTGGGGAGCTGGAAACACCATATATTTT | CASSLGWGAGNTIYF | TRBJ1-3 | . | TRBV11-3 | .
TGTGCCAGCAGGATCAGTGCAACTAATGAAAAACTGTTTTTT | CASRISATNEKLFF | TRBJ1-4 | . | TRBV2 | .
TGTGCCAGTAGTATAGTGGGGACAGAAACCTACGAGCAGTACTTC | CASSIVGTETYEQYF | TRBJ2-7 | TRBD1 | TRBV19 | .
TGTGCCAGCAGCTTGGCTCTAGGACGGAACAGGAATCTTCAAGAGACCCAGTACTTC | CASSLALGRNRNLQETQYF | TRBJ2-5 | . | TRBV5-4 | .
TGTGCCAGCAGCTTAGATGGAAGGGGAGGGGTGACTGAAGCTTTCTTT | CASSLDGRGGVTEAFF | TRBJ1-1 | . | TRBV11-3 | .
TGCAGCGGCTCGGCCGGGACAGGGTACGAGCAGTACTTC | CSGSAGTGYEQYF | TRBJ2-7 | TRBD1 | TRBV29-1 | once
TGCGCCAGCAGCTCGTTGACAGGGGGCGCTTCGGCTGAAGCTTTCTTT | CASSSLTGGASAEAFF | TRBJ1-1 | TRBD1 | TRBV5-1 | .
TGTGCCAGCAGTAACTGGGGACAGGGGTACCAGCCCCAGCATTTT | CASSNWGQGYQPQHF | TRBJ1-5 | TRBD1 | TRBV6-2/TRBV6-3 | few
TGTGCCACCAGTGGCCGACTAGCGGCAGATACGCAGTATTTT | CATSGRLAADTQYF | TRBJ2-3 | TRBD2 | TRBV24-1 | .
TGTGCCAGCAGCTTGGGGACAGGGAGCAACTATGGCTACACCTTC | CASSLGTGSNYGYTF | TRBJ1-2 | TRBD1 | TRBV5-6 | .
TGTGCCAGCAGTTTGAGGACTAGCAGCTCCTACGAGCAGTACTTC | CASSLRTSSSYEQYF | TRBJ2-7 | TRBD2 | TRBV6-5 | .
TGTGCCAGCAGCCGGGCCCGGGGTCGGGCTGGAAACACCATATATTTT | CASSRARGRAGNTIYF | TRBJ1-3 | . | TRBV9 | .
TGCAGCGTTGCCCCCCGGGGAGGGGGTGACTATGGCTACACCTTC | CSVAPRGGGDYGYTF | TRBJ1-2 | . | TRBV29-1 | .
TGTGCCAGCAGCGAGGGGGTAAATAGCAATCAGCCCCAGCATTTT | CASSEGVNSNQPQHF | TRBJ1-5 | . | TRBV9 | .
TGTGCCAGCAGTTACCTACTAGCGGGAGACCACAATGAGCAGTTCTTC | CASSYLLAGDHNEQFF | TRBJ2-1 | TRBD2 | TRBV27 | .
TGTGCCAGCAGCTTAGTTCGGGACAGTAGGCAAGAGACCCAGTACTTC | CASSLVRDSRQETQYF | TRBJ2-5 | TRBD1 | TRBV7-8 | .
TGTGCCAGCAGCGGCAGGGACAGGGGGCGAGGCTATGGCTACACCTTC | CASSGRDRGRGYGYTF | TRBJ1-2 | TRBD1 | TRBV9 | once
TGTGCCAGCAGTTACTCGACAGGGACGCGAAGTGAGCAGTACTTC | CASSYSTGTRSEQYF | TRBJ2-7 | TRBD1 | TRBV6-5 | .
TGTGCCAGCAGCTTAAGTTCCCCTAGCGGGGGATCCTACGAGCAGTACTTC | CASSLSSPSGGSYEQYF | TRBJ2-7 | TRBD2 | TRBV7-9 | many
TGTGCCAGCAGTTCCGCCGGAGGCACAGATACGCAGTATTTT | CASSSAGGTDTQYF | TRBJ2-3 | . | TRBV6-5 | once